Shown below are 2 T cell receptor beta chains from a single sample sequenced in a study of T cell responses to AZD1222 COVID-19 vaccine. TCRdb keeps only in-frame clones here, not all; method: immunoSEQ multiplex PCR. The table records 90,000 to 120,000 clones, nearly 90% of them present only once. Source: peripheral blood, taken 28 days after the second AZD1222 dose. Every receptor here comes from an adult who received the AZD1222 COVID-19 vaccine.

The chain uses TRBV30 and TRBJ1-5; D is uncertain. Germline V lookup: CDR1 GTSNPN, CDR2 SVGIG (reference sequence). The CDR3 totals 15 residues. V lost 0 bases to trimming and J lost 0 bases, with 9 bases between them. CDR3: CAWSVLLASNQPQHF. The CDR3 nucleotides are TGTGCCTGGAGTGTTCTTTTGGCTAGCAATCAGCCCCAGCATTTT. Supplemented by reference TRBV30 and TRBJ1-5, the full variable domain reads SQTIHQWPATLVQPVGSPLSLECTVEGTSNPNLYWYRQAAGRGLQLLFYSVGIGQISSEVPQNLSASRPQDRQFILSSKKLLLSDSGFYLCAWSVLLASNQPQHFGDGTRLSIL.

The chain combines TRBV4-2 with TRBJ2-5, with TRBD2 identical over 10 bases. Germline V lookup: CDR1 LGHNA, CDR2 YNFKEQ. This CDR3 comprises 16 residues. The junction had 5 bases not matched to a gene; V was cut back by 3 bases and J by 1 base. CDR3 in DNA: TGTGCCAGCAGCCAGATAGCGGGAGGATTCCAAGAGACCCAGTACTTC. Amino acids: CASSQIAGGFQETQYF.